This is a list of T cell receptor beta chains from one sample in a study of shared T cell receptors in the human thymus. The data were produced by immunoSEQ multiplex PCR, yet TCRdb's version contains in-frame clones alone and is incomplete. The data contain some 700,000 clones, around 85% of them singletons. These data were also filed under a second study, of human thymus T cells.

Specimen: thymocytes. Every receptor here comes from a girl less than two years old with a congenital heart defect. CDR3s include the opening cysteine and the closing phenylalanine or tryptophan. D genes are given only for firm matches. Rows may omit the clone size; those that give it use once, few, many or a size class.

J: TRBJ1-2
size: few
length: 14
V: TRBV10-3
D: NA
DNA: TGTGCCATCAGGGGTACAGGCAAATTATATGGCTACACCTTC
CDR3: CAIRGTGKLYGYTF

J: TRBJ1-5
size: NA
length: 16
V: TRBV5-6
D: TRBD1
DNA: TGTGCCAGCAGCTTGACGACAGGGAAACTCAATCAGCCCCAGCATTTT
CDR3: CASSLTTGKLNQPQHF

J: TRBJ1-5
size: NA
length: 16
V: TRBV7-6
D: NA
DNA: TGTGCCAGCAGCCTTTCCGTCGGTGACAATTATCAGCCCCAGCATTTT
CDR3: CASSLSVGDNYQPQHF

J: TRBJ2-2
size: NA
length: 13
V: TRBV21-1
D: NA
DNA: TGTGCCAGCAGCAAAGGGCGGTCCGGGGAGCTGTTTTTT
CDR3: CASSKGRSGELFF

J: TRBJ1-1
size: NA
length: 14
V: TRBV7-3
D: NA
DNA: TGTGCCAGCAGCTTAACCGTTGTAAACACTGAAGCTTTCTTT
CDR3: CASSLTVVNTEAFF

J: TRBJ1-1
size: NA
length: 17
V: TRBV4-2
D: NA
DNA: TGTGCCAGCAGCCAAGCAGAACGACAGCGCATGAACACTGAAGCTTTCTTT
CDR3: CASSQAERQRMNTEAFF

J: TRBJ2-3
size: few
length: 15
V: TRBV27
D: NA
DNA: TGTGCCAGCAGTTTACAGCCTAGCGGCACAGATACGCAGTATTTT
CDR3: CASSLQPSGTDTQYF

J: TRBJ2-7
size: NA
length: 15
V: TRBV5-6
D: TRBD1
DNA: TGTGCCAGCAGCCAAGGGACAGTGAGCTCCTACGAGCAGTACTTC
CDR3: CASSQGTVSSYEQYF

J: TRBJ2-3
size: NA
length: 17
V: TRBV27
D: NA
DNA: TGTGACAGCAGTTTTGATCCTCTCAGGGAAGGCACAGATACGCAGTATTTT
CDR3: CDSSFDPLREGTDTQYF

J: TRBJ1-2
size: NA
length: 15
V: TRBV28
D: NA
DNA: TGTGCCAGCAGTTCCATCCCCTGGGGGGGATATGGCTACACCTTC
CDR3: CASSSIPWGGYGYTF

J: TRBJ1-4
size: once
length: 12
V: TRBV28
D: TRBD1
DNA: TGTGCCAGCACGACAGGGTGGGAAAAACTGTTTTTT
CDR3: CASTTGWEKLFF

J: TRBJ1-2
size: NA
length: 12
V: TRBV10-3
D: TRBD1
DNA: TGTGCCATGTGGACAGGCCCGAATGGCTACACCTTC
CDR3: CAMWTGPNGYTF

J: TRBJ2-2
size: NA
length: 14
V: TRBV19
D: TRBD1
DNA: TGTGCCAGTAGTGGGGGACAGGTCACCGGGGAGCTGTTTTTT
CDR3: CASSGGQVTGELFF

J: TRBJ1-3
size: NA
length: 18
V: TRBV12-5
D: TRBD1
DNA: TGTGCTAGTGGTTTGTCGCCGGGACAGGGGGGATCTGGAAACACCATATATTTT
CDR3: CASGLSPGQGGSGNTIYF

J: TRBJ1-1
size: NA
length: 11
V: TRBV28
D: NA
DNA: TGTGCCAGCAGTTTAAGACAAAAAGCTTTCTTT
CDR3: CASSLRQKAFF

J: TRBJ1-1
size: NA
length: 17
V: TRBV18
D: NA
DNA: TGTGCCAGCTCACCACTTAAAGGGGGTCGTTGGAACACTGAAGCTTTCTTT
CDR3: CASSPLKGGRWNTEAFF

J: TRBJ2-7
size: once
length: 15
V: TRBV7-2
D: NA
DNA: TGTGCCAGCAGCTTAGCCTACAGGTATACCTACGAGCAGTACTTC
CDR3: CASSLAYRYTYEQYF

J: TRBJ2-7
size: NA
length: 13
V: TRBV29-1
D: NA
DNA: TGCAGCACCCTCCCGGGGAGCTCCTACGAGCAGTACTTC
CDR3: CSTLPGSSYEQYF

J: TRBJ2-1
size: NA
length: 15
V: TRBV7-2
D: NA
DNA: TGTGCCAGCAGCTTAGGGTGGGCAGCCTTTAAAAGGCAGTTCTTC
CDR3: CASSLGWAAFKRQFF

J: TRBJ1-6
size: NA
length: 19
V: TRBV9
D: NA
DNA: TGTGCCAGCAGCGTAGAGCCCTCAGTTAGGGACTCCTATAATTCCCCCCTCCACTTT
CDR3: CASSVEPSVRDSYNSPLHF

J: TRBJ2-1
size: NA
length: 13
V: TRBV6-5
D: NA
DNA: TGTGCCAGCAACCGGGGTGAGACTAATGAGCAGTTCTTC
CDR3: CASNRGETNEQFF

J: TRBJ1-5
size: few
length: 14
V: TRBV7-6
D: NA
DNA: TGTGCCAGCAGCCAGGGACATAGCAATCAGCCCCAGCATTTT
CDR3: CASSQGHSNQPQHF